This TCR beta chain was profiled in a study of T-cell reconstitution after alpha-beta-depleted transplantation in children. Library preparation (for TCRbeta) was performed with unique molecular identifiers. TCRdb ran MiXCR on the PCR reads and lists one entry per CDR3 protein. This table holds 450,000 to 600,000 distinct CDR3 sequences, more than 9% found once. Germline lookup yields CDR1 SGHAT and CDR2 FQNNGV. J was trimmed by 9 bases and V by 5 bases; bases with no gene match: 12. This CDR3 region has 15 residues. This clonotype was recorded at least ten times. The rearrangement joins TRBV11-2 to TRBJ2-4, with 8 bases identical to TRBD1. The source of this sequence is a child aged 2-15 years with inherited bone marrow failure, due to receive a stem cell transplant. The sequences come from PBMCs, collected before TCRalphabeta/CD19-depleted stem cell transplant. CDR3 DNA sequence: TGTGCCAGCAGCGGACGACAGGGGCGGAAAGTCATTCAGTACTTC. It yields the protein CASSGRQGRKVIQYF.